The rows below give T cell receptor beta chains drawn from one sample of a study of T cell responses to AZD1222 COVID-19 vaccine. Sequenced by immunoSEQ multiplex PCR; TCRdb stores in-frame clones only, minus some. Of around 140,000 clones listed, more than 85% are singletons. The specimen comprised peripheral blood, sampled on day 0 of AZD1222 vaccination. These receptors were collected from an adult in good health. CDR3s include the opening cysteine and the closing phenylalanine or tryptophan. D genes are given only for firm matches. Only some rows state a clone size, as once, few, many or a class for expanded clones.

d_call	v_call	j_call	clone_size	cdr3_nt	cdr3_aa
NA	TRBV4-2	TRBJ1-3	NA	TGTGCCAGCAGCCAAGAGGGAAACACCATATATTTT	CASSQEGNTIYF
NA	TRBV6-5	TRBJ1-5	NA	TGTGCCAGCAGTTACTCGTGGGACGACAATCAGCCCCAGCATTTT	CASSYSWDDNQPQHF
NA	TRBV29-1	TRBJ2-7	NA	TGCAGCGTTGAAGATCAGGGAAACTCCTACGAGCAGTACTTC	CSVEDQGNSYEQYF
NA	TRBV10-3	TRBJ1-6	NA	TGTGCCATCAGTGAGACACTGCAGGGTACGAATTCACCCCTCCACTTT	CAISETLQGTNSPLHF
NA	TRBV29-1	TRBJ1-2	NA	TGCAGCGGAGGGTCTCAAGGCTACACCTTC	CSGGSQGYTF
TRBD2	TRBV6-6	TRBJ2-3	NA	TGTGCCAGCAGAACGAGCGGGGTAGGCACAGATACGCAGTATTTT	CASRTSGVGTDTQYF
NA	TRBV28	TRBJ1-2	NA	TGTGCCAGCAGACCATCGGGGGGGCGTTATGGCTACACCTTC	CASRPSGGRYGYTF
TRBD2	TRBV3-1/TRBV3-2	TRBJ2-2	NA	TGTGCCAGCAGCCGCGCTTGGGCGGGGGAGCGCACCGGGGAGCTGTTTTTT	CASSRAWAGERTGELFF
TRBD1	TRBV15	TRBJ2-1	NA	TGTGCCACCAGCGGGTTTCATCGGGACAGGGGGATCAATGAGCAGTTCTTC	CATSGFHRDRGINEQFF
TRBD1	TRBV6-5	TRBJ1-3	once	TGTGCCAGCGGAGACAGGGTCTCTGGAAACACCATATATTTT	CASGDRVSGNTIYF
TRBD1	TRBV2	TRBJ2-5	few	TGTGCCAGCAGCCAGGACAGGAATAGGGAGACCCAGTACTTC	CASSQDRNRETQYF
NA	TRBV4-2	TRBJ2-3	NA	TGTGCCAGCAGCCAAGAGGGGGGTAACGCAGATACGCAGTATTTT	CASSQEGGNADTQYF
TRBD2	TRBV30	TRBJ2-5	NA	TGTGCCTGGAGAGGGCCCGGGGGGATGGGAGAGACCCAGTACTTC	CAWRGPGGMGETQYF
NA	TRBV3-1/TRBV3-2	TRBJ1-1	NA	TGTGCCAGCAGCCAAGATAGGGCAGGGAGACGAGCTTTCTTT	CASSQDRAGRRAFF
TRBD2	TRBV11-2	TRBJ2-7	NA	TGTGCCAGCAGCTTAGACAGCGGGGACCTCTACGAGCAGTACTTC	CASSLDSGDLYEQYF
TRBD1	TRBV19	TRBJ1-2	NA	TGTGCCAGTAGTCTTCTGGGGACAGGGGGCAGTGGCTACACCTTC	CASSLLGTGGSGYTF
NA	TRBV2	TRBJ1-1	NA	TGTGCCAGCAGGAAGGGGGAGGGAATGAACACTGAAGCTTTCTTT	CASRKGEGMNTEAFF
NA	TRBV30	TRBJ2-3	NA	TGTGCCTGGAGTGTAAAGGGAGGCACAGATACGCAGTATTTT	CAWSVKGGTDTQYF
NA	TRBV28	TRBJ2-7	NA	TGTGCCAGCAGCACCCCCCCTTGGACAGATAAGGTCGAGCAGTACTTC	CASSTPPWTDKVEQYF
NA	TRBV5-1	TRBJ1-3	once	TGCGCCAGCAGCTTGGGGGGTGCTGGAAACACCATATATTTT	CASSLGGAGNTIYF
NA	TRBV5-8	TRBJ1-2	NA	TGTGCCAGCAGCTTGGTTGGCTATGGCTACACCTTC	CASSLVGYGYTF
NA	TRBV7-3	TRBJ2-7	NA	TGTGCCAGCAGCCCACAACAGGGTCACGAGCAGTACTTC	CASSPQQGHEQYF
NA	TRBV4-1	TRBJ1-6	NA	TGCGCCAGCAGCCTAGTCTATAATTCACCCCTCCACTTT	CASSLVYNSPLHF
NA	TRBV12-3/TRBV12-4	TRBJ2-6	once	TGTGCCAGCAGTTTCCCTGGGGCCAACGTCCTGACTTTC	CASSFPGANVLTF